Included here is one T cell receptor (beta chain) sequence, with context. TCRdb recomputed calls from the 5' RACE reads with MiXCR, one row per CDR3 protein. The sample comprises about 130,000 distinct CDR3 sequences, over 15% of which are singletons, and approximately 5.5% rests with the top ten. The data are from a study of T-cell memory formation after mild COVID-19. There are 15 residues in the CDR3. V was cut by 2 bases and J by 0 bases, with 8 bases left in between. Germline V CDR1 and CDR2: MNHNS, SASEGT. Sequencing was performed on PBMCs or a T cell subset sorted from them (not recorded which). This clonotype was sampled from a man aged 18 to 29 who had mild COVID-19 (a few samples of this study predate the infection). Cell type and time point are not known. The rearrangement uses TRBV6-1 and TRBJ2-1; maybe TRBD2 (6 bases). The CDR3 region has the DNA TGTGCCAGCAGTGAAAGCGGGCGCTCCTACAATGAGCAGTTCTTC. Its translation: CASSESGRSYNEQFF.